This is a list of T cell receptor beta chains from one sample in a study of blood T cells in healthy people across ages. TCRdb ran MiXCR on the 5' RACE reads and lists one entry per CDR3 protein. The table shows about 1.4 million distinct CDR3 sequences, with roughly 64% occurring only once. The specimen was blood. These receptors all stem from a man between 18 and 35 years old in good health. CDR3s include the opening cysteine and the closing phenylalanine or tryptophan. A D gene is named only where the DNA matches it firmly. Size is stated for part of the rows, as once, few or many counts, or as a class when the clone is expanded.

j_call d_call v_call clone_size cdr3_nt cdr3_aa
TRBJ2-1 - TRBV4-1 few TGCGCCAGCAGCCAAGAGGACGCTGATGAGCAGTTCTTC CASSQEDADEQFF
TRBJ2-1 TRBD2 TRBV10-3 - TGTGCCATCAGTGAGTCGACCCGAACTAGCGGGTACCCCTACAATGAGCAGTTCTTC CAISESTRTSGYPYNEQFF
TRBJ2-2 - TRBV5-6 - TGTGCCAGCAGCCCAAAGCGAACTGCGAACACCGGGGAGCTGTTTTTT CASSPKRTANTGELFF
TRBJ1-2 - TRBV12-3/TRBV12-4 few TGTGCCAGCAGCCTAGGGGTCTGGGGTGGCTACACCTTC CASSLGVWGGYTF
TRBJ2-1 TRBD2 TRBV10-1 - TGCGCCAGCAGTACTAGCGGGAGTCCGGATGAGCAGTTCTTC CASSTSGSPDEQFF
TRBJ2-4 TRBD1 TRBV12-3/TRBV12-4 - TGTGCCGGCAGGGGGACAGGGCGGAACATTCAGTACTTC CAGRGTGRNIQYF
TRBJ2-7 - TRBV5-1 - TGCGCCAGCAGCACGGACCGCGAGCAGTACTTC CASSTDREQYF
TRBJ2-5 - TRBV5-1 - TGCGCCAGCGGCACACAGGGTTTAGAGACCCAGTACTTC CASGTQGLETQYF
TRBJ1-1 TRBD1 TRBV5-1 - TGCGCCAGCAGCTCAGCAGGGGGCAGGATGAACACTGAAGCTTTCTTT CASSSAGGRMNTEAFF
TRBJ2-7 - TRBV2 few TGTGCCTTTCTACAGGGTTCGAGAACCTACGAGCAGTACTTC CAFLQGSRTYEQYF
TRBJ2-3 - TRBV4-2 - TGTGCCAGCAACCTTACTCCGGAAGGCGCAGATACGCAGTATTTT CASNLTPEGADTQYF
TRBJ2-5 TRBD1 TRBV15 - TGTGCCACCAGCAGAGAAAGACAGGGGTTCGCAGAGACCCAGTACTTC CATSRERQGFAETQYF